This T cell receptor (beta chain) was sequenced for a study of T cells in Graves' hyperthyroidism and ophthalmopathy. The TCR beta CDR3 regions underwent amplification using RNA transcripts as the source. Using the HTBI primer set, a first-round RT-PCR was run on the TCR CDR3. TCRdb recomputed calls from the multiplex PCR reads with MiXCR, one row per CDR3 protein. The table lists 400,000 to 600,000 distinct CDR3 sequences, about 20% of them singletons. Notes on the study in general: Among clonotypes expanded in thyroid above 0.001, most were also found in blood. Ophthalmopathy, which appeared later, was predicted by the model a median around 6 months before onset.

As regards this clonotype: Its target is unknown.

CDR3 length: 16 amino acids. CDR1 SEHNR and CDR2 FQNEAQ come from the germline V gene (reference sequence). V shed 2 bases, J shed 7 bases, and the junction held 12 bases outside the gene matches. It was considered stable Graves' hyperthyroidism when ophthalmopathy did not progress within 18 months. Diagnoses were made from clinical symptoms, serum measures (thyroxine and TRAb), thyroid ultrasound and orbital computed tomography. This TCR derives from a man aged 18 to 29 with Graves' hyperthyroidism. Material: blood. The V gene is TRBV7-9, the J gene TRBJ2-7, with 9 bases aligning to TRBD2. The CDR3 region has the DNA TGTGCCAGCAGCTTACTCCTCGGCGGGGGGGCATGGGAGCAGTACTTC. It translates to CASSLLLGGGAWEQYF.